Below are 32 T cell receptor beta chains sequenced from a single sample in a study of control samples from healthy donors and cancer patients. Clones were read by immunoSEQ multiplex PCR, and TCRdb kept only the in-frame ones, dropping some. The profile covers 75,000 to 90,000 clones, with under 90% appearing a single time and over 2% taken by the ten largest. Sequencing was carried out using blood. Source of these receptors: a woman in her thirties or forties in good health.

V usage is TRBV19 and J usage is TRBJ1-2; D call uncertain. V dropped 10 bases and J dropped 1 base, with 7 bases sitting between them. The CDR3 contains 11 residues. Germline-derived CDR1 and CDR2 are LNHDA and SQIVND (reference sequence). CDR3 bases: TGTGCCACTTCCCTTAACTATGGCTACACCTTC. It encodes CATSLNYGYTF.

The chain has TRBV5-1 and TRBJ1-3, with 10 positions matching TRBD1. From germline, CDR1 is SGHRS and CDR2 YFSETQ. With V trimmed by 4 bases and J by 2 bases, 9 bases remained unmatched. The CDR3 is 17 amino acids. The CDR3 bases are TGCGCCAGCAGCCCACGACAGGGGGCCCGCCCTGGAAACACCATATATTTT. Translated: CASSPRQGARPGNTIYF.

This clone showed up just a few times. This chain links TRBV19 with TRBJ2-2; TRBD2 matches at 14 bases. CDR1 is LNHDA, CDR2 SQIVND, per germline (reference sequence). The CDR3 has 19 amino acids. V dropped 10 bases and J dropped 2; count of bases not matched to a gene: 15. The CDR3 nucleotides are TGTGCCACTACATTCCGCCGTGGACTAGCGGGGGGTAACACCGGGGAGCTGTTTTTT. It yields the protein CATTFRRGLAGGNTGELFF.

The chain employs TRBV6-5 and TRBJ2-7; D is undetermined. Between the trimmed V and J ends, which lost 4 bases and 0 bases, there was a span of 13 bases. Germline V CDR1 and CDR2: MNHEY, SVGAGI. This CDR3 spans 15 amino acids. The CDR3 is CASSSRATRSYEQYF. As DNA, the CDR3 is TGTGCCAGCAGTTCAAGGGCAACCCGCTCCTACGAGCAGTACTTC.

The J gene is TRBJ2-3, the V gene TRBV5-8; 14 bases fit TRBD2. The CDR3 covers 16 residues. After removal of 3 bases from V and 9 bases from J, the junction contained 9 bases not matched to a gene. Germline CDR1 reads SGHTS; CDR2 reads YDEGEE. Here the CDR3 DNA reads TGTGCCAGCAGCTCCCTGACTAGCGGGGGGGCCCCGACGCAGTATTTT. Amino acids: CASSSLTSGGAPTQYF.

The rearrangement joins TRBV6-5 to TRBJ2-1; D possibly matches TRBD1 or TRBD2 (6 bases each). The CDR3 extends over 13 amino acids. V shed 7 bases and J shed 9 bases, with 16 bases lying between them. The germline gives CDR1 MNHEY, CDR2 SVGAGI. CDR3 in amino acids: CASIRGLSGEQFF. The CDR3 DNA sequence: TGTGCCAGCATCCGGGGGCTCTCCGGTGAGCAGTTCTTC.

The chain recombines TRBV25-1 with TRBJ2-3, with D tentatively TRBD1 (6 bases). The CDR3 covers 15 residues. Trimming shortened V by 2 bases and J by 0 bases, and 9 bases separated the two germline ends. From germline, CDR1 is MGHDK and CDR2 SYGVNS. In DNA, the CDR3 is TGTGCCAGCAGTGAAAGGACAGCGAGCACAGATACGCAGTATTTT. It translates to CASSERTASTDTQYF. Using reference TRBV25-1 and TRBJ2-3 for the parts outside the CDR3, the full variable domain is EADIYQTPRYLVIGTGKKITLECSQTMGHDKMYWYQQDPGMELHLIHYSYGVNSTEKGDLSSESTVSRIRTEHFPLTLESARPSHTSQYLCASSERTASTDTQYFGPGTRLTVL.

The CDR3 sequence is CASSYNIGGGSDTEAFF. Written as DNA, the CDR3 is TGTGCCAGCAGTTATAATATTGGGGGGGGCAGTGACACTGAAGCTTTCTTT. The rearrangement joins TRBV6-2 or TRBV6-3 to TRBJ1-1, with a weak D call TRBD1 (6 bases). There are 17 residues in the CDR3. Deletions cut 3 bases from V and 3 bases from J, with 20 bases between. The germline CDR1 and CDR2 sequences are MNHEY and SVGEGT.

The genes are TRBV3-1 (or the pseudogene TRBV3-2) and TRBJ1-2; D call uncertain. V lost 4 bases and J lost 2, with 11 bases in between. The CDR3 consists of 14 residues. Per the germline V gene, CDR1 is LGHDT and CDR2 is YNNKEL (reference sequence). This CDR3 is CASSLEGGNYGYTF. The CDR3 coding sequence is TGTGCCAGCAGCCTCGAGGGCGGGAACTATGGCTACACCTTC.

This rearrangement joins TRBV19 to TRBJ2-1; no firm D call. Trimming stripped 5 bases from V and 0 bases from J, with 14 bases between. Per the germline V gene, CDR1 is LNHDA and CDR2 is SQIVND (reference sequence). This CDR3 region has 16 residues. The CDR3 DNA is TGTGCCAGTAGTTCTCGCGGCGGTTCCTCCTACAATGAGCAGTTCTTC. Translated, it gives CASSSRGGSSYNEQFF.

The J gene is TRBJ2-7, the V gene TRBV18; D uncertain. This CDR3 has 15 amino acids. Trimming took 3 bases from V and 0 from J, leaving 12 bases between them. CDR1 is KGHSH, CDR2 LQKENI, per germline. The chain's CDR3 is CASSPRLSASYEQYF. The CDR3 coding sequence is TGTGCCAGCTCACCCCGATTGAGCGCCTCCTACGAGCAGTACTTC.

The chain carries TRBV29-1 and TRBJ1-1; D call uncertain. V lost 0 bases to trimming and J lost 4 bases, with 15 bases between them. The germline V gene has CDR1 SQVTM and CDR2 ANQGSEA. The CDR3 is 15 residues long. CDR3 sequence reads: CSVEDPMRVVTEAFF. CDR3 coding DNA: TGCAGCGTTGAAGATCCGATGAGGGTTGTCACTGAAGCTTTCTTT.

The J gene is TRBJ1-5, the V gene TRBV25-1; unclear D gene. The CDR3 is 15 amino acids. Germline CDR1 and CDR2: MGHDK and SYGVNS. V lost 5 bases and J 2 bases, leaving 13 bases between the germline ends. The CDR3 sequence is CASSSASSGNQPQHF. Written as DNA, the CDR3 is TGTGCCAGCAGTTCGGCCTCATCAGGCAATCAGCCCCAGCATTTT.

This chain joins TRBV24-1 and TRBJ2-2, with D possibly TRBD2 on 6 matching bases. The CDR3 consists of 18 residues. Trimming pared 4 bases from V and 5 bases from J, leaving 22 bases between. CDR1 is KGHDR, CDR2 SFDVKD, per germline. The CDR3 sequence is CATSEAGLVTKFTGELFF. In DNA form, the CDR3 reads TGTGCCACCAGTGAGGCGGGACTCGTTACCAAATTTACCGGGGAGCTGTTTTTT.

The gene calls are TRBV5-4 and TRBJ1-1; D possibly corresponds to TRBD1 (5 bases). Germline values: CDR1 SGHNT, CDR2 YYREEE (reference sequence). Trimming pared 1 base from V and 2 bases from J, leaving 9 bases between. The CDR3 has 14 amino acids. In nucleotides, the CDR3 is TGTGCCAGCAGCTTGCGGGGACTAAACACTGAAGCTTTCTTT. It is translated as CASSLRGLNTEAFF.

This rearrangement joins TRBV6-6 to TRBJ1-1, with a possible D match to TRBD1 (6 bases). V gave up 3 bases and J gave up 2 bases, with 10 bases separating them. The CDR3 consists of 14 residues. Germline V gene sequence: CDR1 MNHNY, CDR2 SVGAGI (reference sequence). This CDR3 is CASSYWDKNTEAFF. The CDR3 coding sequence is TGTGCCAGCAGTTATTGGGACAAAAACACTGAAGCTTTCTTT.

This clone was picked up one time. V is TRBV3-1 (or the pseudogene TRBV3-2) and J is TRBJ2-7; possible D gene TRBD2, 5 bases. Trimming shortened V by 2 bases and J by 4 bases, and 18 bases separated the two germline ends. The CDR3 extends over 16 amino acids. Germline values: CDR1 LGHDT, CDR2 YNNKEL (reference sequence). The CDR3 DNA sequence: TGTGCCAGCAGCCAAAGCGCAAGGACTCAGCTTTACGAGCAGTACTTC. Its protein product is CASSQSARTQLYEQYF.

This clone was counted a single time. A read error may account for a junction end that differs from germline. V and J are TRBV3-1 (or the pseudogene TRBV3-2) and TRBJ2-7; 10 nucleotides line up with TRBD2. The V gene's germline CDR1 is LGHDT and CDR2 YNNKEL (reference sequence). CDR3 size: 16 residues. CDR3 sequence (DNA): TGTGCCAGCACCCAAGGGCTAGCGGGGGTTTACTACGAGCAGTACTTC. Its protein product is CASTQGLAGVYYEQYF.

J is TRBJ1-1 and V is TRBV18, with a possible D match to TRBD1 (6 bases). The CDR3 loop spans 13 amino acids. Per the germline V gene, CDR1 is KGHSH and CDR2 is LQKENI. Trimming took off 4 bases at V and 2 bases at J, with 8 bases between the two ends. The CDR3 loop reads CASSQGVNTEAFF. The CDR3 DNA sequence: TGTGCCAGCTCACAGGGGGTAAACACTGAAGCTTTCTTT.

The V and J genes are TRBV10-3 and TRBJ2-1; D may be TRBD2 (7 bases). The CDR3 is 17 amino acids. Trimming took off 4 bases at V and 3 bases at J, with 19 bases between the two ends. Germline assignment: CDR1 ENHRY and CDR2 SYGVKD. In nucleotides, the CDR3 is TGTGCCATCAGTGCCATCCTCTCGGGGGGACACTACAATGAGCAGTTCTTC. Amino acids: CAISAILSGGHYNEQFF.

The J gene is TRBJ1-6, the V gene TRBV19; D not certain. The V end lost 11 bases, the J end lost 4 bases, and 12 bases lay between the germline ends. CDR3 length equals 13 residues. Looked up from germline, CDR1 is LNHDA and CDR2 is SQIVND (reference sequence). The CDR3 reads CASGRDYNSPLHF. CDR3 nucleotide sequence: TGTGCCTCGGGCCGCGATTATAATTCACCCCTCCACTTT.

V gene TRBV15 combines with J gene TRBJ1-6; possible D gene TRBD1, 6 bases. The CDR3 loop spans 15 amino acids. CDR1 is LNHNV and CDR2 is YYDKDF in the germline V gene (reference sequence). V was trimmed by 2 bases and J by 7 bases, leaving 12 bases between them. The CDR3 sequence: CATSRQGQKNSPLHF. The CDR3 DNA reads as TGTGCCACCAGCAGACAGGGACAAAAGAATTCACCCCTCCACTTT.

V is TRBV15 and J is TRBJ2-7, with 9 bases lining up with TRBD1. Germline V gives CDR1 LNHNV, CDR2 YYDKDF (reference sequence). There are 14 residues in the CDR3. V lost 5 bases and J lost 2; bases outside the gene matches: 4. The CDR3 protein is CATSLGQGPYEQYF. In DNA form, the CDR3 reads TGTGCCACCAGCCTGGGACAGGGCCCCTACGAGCAGTACTTC.

This chain joins TRBV11-2 and TRBJ2-3, with D perhaps matching TRBD1 (5 bases). This CDR3 spans 16 amino acids. Trimming shortened V by 3 bases and J by 4 bases, and 17 bases separated the two germline ends. Germline values: CDR1 SGHAT, CDR2 FQNNGV. The CDR3 region has the DNA TGTGCCAGCAGCTTTTTGTGGCAGGGTAGGCCAGATACGCAGTATTTT. It is translated as CASSFLWQGRPDTQYF.

V and J are TRBV7-9 and TRBJ1-2; no clear D gene. The V gene lost 5 bases and the J gene lost 8 bases, with 21 bases spanning the gap. CDR3 length: 15 residues. Germline-derived CDR1 and CDR2 are SEHNR and FQNEAQ (reference sequence). CDR3 protein: CASSKSRGPLGGYTF. The CDR3, as DNA: TGTGCCAGCAGCAAAAGCCGGGGTCCCTTGGGGGGCTACACCTTC.

This clone was detected once. The chain has TRBV7-2 and TRBJ1-5; the D is unclear. Deletions cut 2 bases from V and 7 bases from J, with 9 bases between. The CDR3 sequence is 13 residues long. The germline gives CDR1 SGHTA, CDR2 FQGNSA. In DNA form, the CDR3 reads TGTGCCAGCAGCTTATATTCTCGGCAGCCCCAGCATTTT. Protein sequence: CASSLYSRQPQHF.

J is TRBJ2-3 and V is TRBV7-3; unclear D gene. This CDR3 comprises 15 residues. CDR1 and CDR2 (germline): SGHTA, FQGTGA. Trimming pared 2 bases from V and 0 bases from J, leaving 9 bases between. CDR3 protein: CASSLSLGSTDTQYF. CDR3 nucleotide sequence: TGTGCCAGCAGCTTATCCCTGGGGAGCACAGATACGCAGTATTTT.

This clone occurred a few times. The CDR3 reads CASRGQRAGPPSGYTF. In DNA form, the CDR3 reads TGTGCCAGCAGGGGACAGAGGGCAGGGCCCCCGAGTGGCTACACCTTC. This rearrangement joins TRBV2 to TRBJ1-2; TRBD1 aligns across 7 bases. The germline V gene encodes CDR1 SNHLY and CDR2 FYNNEI. The V segment lost 6 bases and the J segment 7 bases; nucleotides outside the gene matches: 17. CDR3 length: 16 amino acids. Full variable domain (remainder filled in from reference TRBV2 and TRBJ1-2): EPEVTQTPSHQVTQMGQEVILRCVPISNHLYFYWYRQILGQKVEFLVSFYNNEISEKSEIFDDQFSVERPDGSNFTLKIRSTKLEDSAMYFCASRGQRAGPPSGYTFGSGTRLTVV.

The V call is TRBV29-1, the J call TRBJ2-3, with 8 bases matching TRBD1. The CDR3 spans 15 residues. The J segment lost 2 bases and the V segment lost 7 bases, leaving 11 bases of the junction unmatched. CDR1 is SQVTM and CDR2 is ANQGSEA in the germline V gene. The DNA of the CDR3 is TGCAGCGCCCGGACAGGGATATCGACCACAGATACGCAGTATTTT. Amino acid sequence: CSARTGISTTDTQYF.

This clone was picked up a small number of times. This chain links TRBV9 with TRBJ1-2, with TRBD1 matching over 8 bases. V shed 0 bases, J shed 8 bases, and the junction held 15 bases outside the gene matches. CDR3 length equals 17 residues. Germline CDR1 and CDR2: SGDLS and YYNGEE. CDR3 in amino acids: CASSVAIGGDRGKGYTF. CDR3 DNA sequence: TGTGCCAGCAGCGTAGCTATTGGGGGAGACAGGGGAAAAGGCTACACCTTC.

The V gene is TRBV7-2, the J gene TRBJ2-3; weak D call: TRBD2 (6 bases). CDR1 is SGHTA, CDR2 FQGNSA, per germline. Trimming stripped 5 bases from V and 0 bases from J, with 12 bases between. The CDR3 is 15 residues long. The CDR3 loop is CASSRDFLSTDTQYF. CDR3 coding DNA: TGTGCCAGCAGCCGGGACTTTCTTAGCACAGATACGCAGTATTTT.

The chain combines TRBV6-5 with TRBJ2-7; 8 bases line up with TRBD2. Looked up from germline, CDR1 is MNHEY and CDR2 is SVGAGI. CDR3 size: 15 residues. V lost 6 bases and J lost 2; bases outside the gene matches: 9. This chain's CDR3 is CASRAPGTSTYEQYF. The CDR3 region has the DNA TGTGCCAGCAGGGCCCCGGGGACTAGTACCTACGAGCAGTACTTC.